The 9 T cell receptor beta chains in this list originate from one sample, sequenced in a study of shared clonotypes between healthy human individuals. Generated by immunoSEQ multiplex PCR, the TCRdb table keeps only in-frame clones and is missing some. The sample includes 740,000 or so clones, more than 70% of them seen just once. Sample: memory CD4+ T cells sorted from blood. Subset denoted: CD45RA-negative fraction. Source of these receptors: a young woman in good health.

This sequence joins TRBV19 and TRBJ1-1; TRBD1 might be the D (5 bases). Germline V gene lookup returns CDR1 LNHDA and CDR2 SQIVND (reference sequence). The V and J ends lost 5 bases and 0 bases respectively, with 13 bases between them. The CDR3 runs to 15 residues. The CDR3: CASSGTTVVNTEAFF. CDR3 DNA sequence: TGTGCCAGTAGTGGCACGACAGTGGTGAACACTGAAGCTTTCTTT.

The chain links TRBV28 to TRBJ2-7; D is perhaps TRBD1 (5 bases). The ends were cut back, 5 bases at V and 6 bases at J, with 14 bases in the middle. Germline V gene sequence: CDR1 MDHEN, CDR2 SYDVKM. The CDR3 totals 13 residues. CDR3 coding DNA: TGTGCCAGCAGTGAGACAGTGCCGGGCGAGCAGTACTTC. Translated: CASSETVPGEQYF.

This clone was observed a single time. The chain carries TRBV6-1 and TRBJ2-7; no clear D gene. The CDR3 contains 17 residues. V lost 0 bases and J lost 4, with 19 bases in between. Germline V gene sequence: CDR1 MNHNS, CDR2 SASEGT. As DNA, the CDR3 is TGTGCCAGCAGTGAAGCCCTTGGGATTCTTTCTCCGTACGAGCAGTACTTC. Translation gives CASSEALGILSPYEQYF.

The chain joins TRBV18 to TRBJ1-4; D uncertain. The length of the CDR3 is 14 residues. From germline, CDR1 is KGHSH and CDR2 LQKENI. The V end was cut by 3 bases, the J end by 8 bases, with 13 bases between. The CDR3: CASSPDAAGEKLFF. Here the CDR3 DNA reads TGTGCCAGCTCACCTGATGCCGCGGGCGAAAAACTGTTTTTT.

The rearrangement uses TRBV25-1 and TRBJ2-5, with 7 bases that match TRBD2. Germline V gene lookup returns CDR1 MGHDK and CDR2 SYGVNS. The V gene end was trimmed by 4 bases and the J gene end by 9 bases; junction bases not matched to a gene: 11. CDR3 length: 14 amino acids. This CDR3 is CASSVRRAGGSQYF. The DNA of the CDR3 is TGTGCCAGCAGTGTAAGACGAGCCGGGGGGTCCCAGTACTTC.

V gene TRBV18 combines with J gene TRBJ1-2; possible D gene TRBD1, 6 bases. V was trimmed by 6 bases and J by 8 bases, leaving 13 bases between them. Germline lookup yields CDR1 KGHSH and CDR2 LQKENI. This CDR3 has 12 amino acids. In DNA form, the CDR3 reads TGTGCCAGCTCCCAAGGGGGTATGGGCTACACCTTC. It specifies CASSQGGMGYTF. The full variable domain, in which reference TRBV18 and TRBJ1-2 provide the parts outside the CDR3, is NAGVMQNPRHLVRRRGQEARLRCSPMKGHSHVYWYRQLPEEGLKFMVYLQKENIIDESGMPKERFSAEFPKEGPSILRIQQVVRGDSAAYFCASSQGGMGYTFGSGTRLTVV.

The chain combines TRBV28 with TRBJ2-7, with TRBD1 matching over 9 bases. Trimming removed 4 bases from V and 2 bases from J; junction bases left unmatched: 3. Germline V gives CDR1 MDHEN, CDR2 SYDVKM. The CDR3 has 14 amino acids. The CDR3 sequence: CASSSRQGAYEQYF. CDR3 in DNA: TGTGCCAGCAGTTCCCGACAGGGGGCCTACGAGCAGTACTTC.

V and J are TRBV5-1 and TRBJ2-2; 8 bases are shared with TRBD1. The CDR3 is 15 residues long. Germline CDR1 is SGHRS and CDR2 is YFSETQ. Losses at the gene ends were 4 bases for V and 2 bases for J; bases not matched to a gene: 4. CDR3 loop: CASSPTGANTGELFF. CDR3 nucleotides: TGCGCCAGCAGCCCGACAGGGGCCAACACCGGGGAGCTGTTTTTT.

Concerning this clone: At the DNA level, this CDR3 is encoded by other sequences in the same sample as well. The chain is built from TRBV7-9 and TRBJ2-3; TRBD2 aligns across 9 bases. The CDR3 loop spans 16 amino acids. Germline V gene data show CDR1 as SEHNR and CDR2 as FQNEAQ (reference sequence). J lost 6 bases, V lost 1 base, and 8 bases had no gene match. The CDR3: CASSLGVAGVGDTQYF. The CDR3 DNA sequence: TGTGCCAGCAGCTTAGGGGTAGCGGGAGTAGGTGATACGCAGTATTTT.